This entry features one TCR beta chain sequence. Its matching antigen is unknown. The data were taken from a study of immune evolution from preneoplasia to lung adenocarcinoma. General study results and limits: Later-stage lesions seemingly showed higher T cell density and diversity than normal lung. Normal lung had the highest top T cell clone frequencies.

Patient tissue came from resections in Japan or China, 2014–2017. Two lung cancer pathologists independently confirmed each histologic diagnosis. Generated by immunoSEQ multiplex PCR, the TCRdb table keeps only in-frame clones and is missing some. The sample lists approximately 4,400 clones; under 80% were seen once. This CDR3 has 16 residues. Germline V gives CDR1 SEHNR, CDR2 FQNEAQ (reference sequence). Trimming took 8 bases from V and 6 from J; bases not matched to a gene: 15. Sequenced material: FFPE minimally invasive lung adenocarcinoma tissue. The gene calls are TRBV7-9 and TRBJ1-2; TRBD1 aligns across 10 bases. This TCR derives from a person in their 70s with lung adenocarcinoma. CDR3 sequence (DNA): TGTGCCAGCTCCTCAGGGGACAGGGGTCGGTACGATGGCTACACCTTC. Translated, it gives CASSSGDRGRYDGYTF. The variable domain in full, completed from reference TRBV7-9 and TRBJ1-2, reads DTGVSQNPRHKITKRGQNVTFRCDPISEHNRLYWYRQTLGQGPEFLTYFQNEAQLEKSRLLSDRFSAERPKGSFSTLEIQRTEQGDSAMYLCASSSGDRGRYDGYTFGSGTRLTVV.